The 25 T cell receptor beta chains given below trace back to one sample, sequenced in a study of T cells in Graves' hyperthyroidism and ophthalmopathy. RNA transcripts gave rise to amplified TCR beta CDR3 regions. The study used the HTBI primer set for a first-round RT-PCR of the TCR CDR3. TCRdb itself ran the multiplex PCR reads through MiXCR, one entry per CDR3 protein. The table lists hundreds of thousands of distinct CDR3 sequences, around 15% of them singletons. The specimen sequenced was blood. These receptors were taken from a woman aged 18-29 years with Graves' hyperthyroidism.

This clonotype was observed many times. The chain employs TRBV18 and TRBJ2-2, with unresolved D. The CDR3 is made up of 14 amino acids. CDR1 is KGHSH, CDR2 LQKENI, per germline. The V end was cut by 4 bases, the J end by 5 bases, with 11 bases between. The CDR3 nucleotides read TGTGCCAGCTCACTGCAGACTTTGACCGGGGAGCTGTTTTTT. Protein product: CASSLQTLTGELFF.

There are many counts of this clonotype. The chain carries TRBV6-2 or TRBV6-3 and TRBJ2-1; weak D call: TRBD1 (6 bases). Germline CDR1 reads MNHEY; CDR2 reads SVGEGT. V shed 3 bases and J shed 4 bases, with 16 bases lying between them. This CDR3 region has 16 residues. The DNA of the CDR3 is TGTGCCAGCAGTTATGAAACAGGGTCTGGGTACAATGAGCAGTTCTTC. This sequence encodes CASSYETGSGYNEQFF.

This clonotype came up a few times. Compared with germline, one end of the junction differs, possibly owing to a read error. The rearrangement links TRBV25-1 to TRBJ2-1, with D perhaps matching TRBD1 (5 bases). Germline CDR1 reads MGHDK; CDR2 reads SYGVNS. This CDR3 comprises 14 residues. The CDR3: CASSESGRSPVVLF. The CDR3 DNA sequence: TGTGCCAGCAGTGAGTCAGGGCGGAGCCCGGTTGTGCTCTTC.

The chain combines TRBV19 with TRBJ2-2; 7 bases are a match to TRBD2. CDR3 length: 16 residues. Germline V gene sequence: CDR1 LNHDA, CDR2 SQIVND (reference sequence). With V trimmed by 2 bases and J by 2 bases, 5 bases remained unmatched. The CDR3 DNA sequence: TGTGCCAGTAGTATAATAGGACTAGTCAACACCGGGGAGCTGTTTTTT. Its protein product is CASSIIGLVNTGELFF.

This clonotype was counted a few times. V is TRBV29-1 and J is TRBJ1-2; the D gene is possibly TRBD1 (6 bases). The CDR3 extends over 12 amino acids. The V gene's germline CDR1 is SQVTM and CDR2 ANQGSEA. V was trimmed by 4 bases and J by 7 bases, leaving 13 bases between them. CDR3 sequence (DNA): TGCAGCGTTGTGGGGGGCACGTCTGGCTACACCTTC. Translation: CSVVGGTSGYTF.

With regard to this clonotype: This clone may be a read error of a much larger clone one base away. Since no conserved phenylalanine or tryptophan closes the CDR3, a read error is the likely cause. The V gene is TRBV29-1, the J gene TRBJ2-1, with 10 positions matching TRBD2. Per the germline V gene, CDR1 is SQVTM and CDR2 is ANQGSEA. V was pared by 7 bases and J by 7 bases, with 10 bases of the junction left unmatched. This CDR3 contains 14 residues. The CDR3 coding sequence is TGCAGCGCCCCGCCTAGCGGGAGTAGTAATGAGCAGTTCTGC. As protein: CSAPPSGSSNEQFC.

This clonotype came up many times. The genes are TRBV12-3 or TRBV12-4 and TRBJ1-4; 7 nucleotides line up with TRBD1. Losses at the gene ends were 5 bases for V and 10 bases for J; bases not matched to a gene: 13. CDR3 length: 15 residues. The CDR3 region has the DNA TGTGCCAGCAGTCCTAGGACAGGACGGAGGGTAAAACTGTTTTTT. As protein: CASSPRTGRRVKLFF.

This clonotype occurred a few times. The chain carries TRBV7-3 and TRBJ2-1, with D possibly matching TRBD1 (8 bases). This CDR3 has 17 amino acids. Trimming removed 2 bases at V and 6 bases at J, with 20 bases between. Germline assignment: CDR1 SGHTA and CDR2 FQGTGA. CDR3 loop: CASSLRGAGGLRNEQFF. Here the CDR3 DNA reads TGTGCCAGCAGCTTACGGGGGGCAGGGGGCCTACGCAATGAGCAGTTCTTC.

This clonotype was seen at least ten times. The chain has TRBV7-3 and TRBJ2-1, with D tentatively TRBD1 (5 bases). With 1 base removed from V and 9 bases from J, the gap between germline ends came to 10 bases. CDR3 size: 13 residues. Germline lookup yields CDR1 SGHTA and CDR2 FQGTGA. For the CDR3, the DNA is TGTGCCAGCAGCTTAATAGGGGCCGCTGAGCAGTTCTTC. Protein product: CASSLIGAAEQFF.

This chain connects TRBV28 to TRBJ1-4; D perhaps matches TRBD1 (6 bases). V was clipped by 3 bases and J by 16 bases, with 15 bases between them. CDR3 length: 12 residues. Germline CDR1 reads MDHEN; CDR2 reads SYDVKM. Here the CDR3 reads CASSLDRKSSFF. Here the CDR3 DNA reads TGTGCCAGCAGTTTGGACAGAAAATCTTCGTTTTTT.

This clonotype showed up many times. The chain combines TRBV30 with TRBJ1-6; 7 bases align to TRBD1. After removal of 0 bases from V and 4 bases from J, the junction contained 6 bases not matched to a gene. The CDR3 runs 16 residues. Germline-derived CDR1 and CDR2 are GTSNPN and SVGIG (reference sequence). The CDR3 region has the DNA TGTGCCTGGAGTGTAAGCCAGGGGGTATATAATTCACCCCTCCACTTT. It translates to CAWSVSQGVYNSPLHF.

This clonotype appeared a single time. The chain recombines TRBV6-1 with TRBJ2-3, with 10 bases fitting TRBD2. The J segment lost 10 bases and the V segment lost 6 bases, leaving 19 bases of the junction unmatched. Germline lookup yields CDR1 MNHNS and CDR2 SASEGT. CDR3 length equals 17 residues. CDR3 residues: CASSQIGSGLALPAQYF. Here the CDR3 DNA reads TGTGCCAGCAGCCAGATAGGGTCGGGACTAGCGTTACCGGCGCAGTATTTT.

This clonotype was counted many times. J is TRBJ2-1 and V is TRBV7-8, with 7 bases lining up with TRBD2. This CDR3 has 17 amino acids. Trimming at V came to 7 bases and at J to 4 bases, leaving 16 bases not matched to a gene. Germline V gene lookup returns CDR1 SGHVS and CDR2 FQNEAQ. CDR3 sequence: CASTPPEASGEYNEQFF. Here the CDR3 DNA reads TGTGCCAGCACCCCCCCGGAGGCTAGCGGAGAGTACAATGAGCAGTTCTTC.

A remark on this clonotype: This may arise from a read error, as a much more abundant clone is one base away. The genes are TRBV4-2 and TRBJ2-1; the D is unclear. Germline V gene data show CDR1 as LGHNA and CDR2 as YNFKEQ. The CDR3 extends over 13 amino acids. Trimming left V 1 base short and J 10 bases short, with 11 bases between. The DNA for the CDR3 is TGTGCCAGCAGCCAAGCTACGAACTACGAGCAGTTCTTC. This encodes CASSQATNYEQFF.

The sample holds many counts of this clonotype. The rearrangement uses TRBV11-2 and TRBJ1-2; D is possibly TRBD1 (5 bases). V gave up 8 bases and J gave up 4 bases, with 17 bases separating them. CDR3 length: 14 residues. Germline V gene sequence: CDR1 SGHAT, CDR2 FQNNGV. The CDR3 DNA reads as TGTGCCAGCGAAGAAGCCAGGGCGGTCTATGGCTACACCTTC. Its translation: CASEEARAVYGYTF.

This clonotype appeared many times. The CDR3 region is CASTPEAVSNQPQHF. The CDR3 DNA sequence: TGTGCCAGCACCCCGGAGGCAGTTAGCAATCAGCCCCAGCATTTT. V and J are TRBV2 and TRBJ1-5; D is uncertain. The CDR3 contains 15 residues. V was clipped by 7 bases and J by 0 bases, with 13 bases between them. Germline V gene sequence: CDR1 SNHLY, CDR2 FYNNEI.

This clonotype was seen at least ten times. V and J are TRBV28 and TRBJ2-1; 7 nucleotides line up with TRBD2. Trimming removed 5 bases from V and 3 bases from J; junction bases left unmatched: 16. Germline loops: CDR1 MDHEN, CDR2 SYDVKM. The CDR3 runs 18 residues. Written as DNA, the CDR3 is TGTGCCAGCAGTCCTATATTCCCCTCCGGGAGGCACTACAATGAGCAGTTCTTC. Amino acids: CASSPIFPSGRHYNEQFF.

This clonotype was found many times. A read error is possible here, since a much larger clone lies one base away. The CDR3 reads CASGPTGNYGYTF. In nucleotides, the CDR3 is TGTGCCAGCGGCCCGACAGGGAACTATGGCTACACCTTC. This rearrangement joins TRBV27 to TRBJ1-2; 7 nucleotides match TRBD1. This CDR3 region has 13 residues. Losses at the gene ends were 8 bases for V and 2 bases for J; bases not matched to a gene: 5. Germline-derived CDR1 and CDR2 are MNHEY and SMNVEV (reference sequence).

The V call is TRBV20-1, the J call TRBJ2-2, with D hard to call. This CDR3 comprises 14 residues. CDR1 and CDR2 (germline): DFQATT, SNEGSKA (reference sequence). V gave up 6 bases and J gave up 4 bases, with 15 bases separating them. The CDR3 region has the DNA TGCAGTGCCGCATCGACTTTCCGCACCGGGGAGCTGTTTTTT. Translated: CSAASTFRTGELFF.

The table lists this clonotype with a few counts. The V and J genes are TRBV20-1 and TRBJ2-7; a possible D gene is TRBD2 (6 bases). Germline values: CDR1 DFQATT, CDR2 SNEGSKA (reference sequence). The CDR3 consists of 13 residues. Trimming took 3 bases from V and 2 from J, leaving 11 bases between them. CDR3 protein: CSASGTPTYEQYF. In DNA, the CDR3 is TGCAGTGCTAGTGGGACTCCCACCTACGAGCAGTACTTC.

The rearrangement links TRBV4-2 to TRBJ1-2; D is uncertain. There are 13 residues in the CDR3. The V end was cut by 0 bases, the J end by 5 bases, with 7 bases between. Germline V gene lookup returns CDR1 LGHNA and CDR2 YNFKEQ. The DNA for the CDR3 is TGTGCCAGCAGCCAAGATTCGTGGTATGGCTACACCTTC. It specifies CASSQDSWYGYTF.

The chain joins TRBV6-2 or TRBV6-3 to TRBJ2-3; D remains unclear. V was cut by 2 bases and J by 6 bases, with 18 bases left in between. The CDR3 is made up of 16 amino acids. Germline CDR1 and CDR2: MNHEY and SVGEGT. CDR3 in amino acids: CASSYHLKDGRDTQYF. In DNA form, the CDR3 reads TGTGCCAGCAGTTACCACTTGAAGGACGGCCGGGATACGCAGTATTTT.

Many counts were recorded for this clonotype. The chain is built from TRBV15 and TRBJ2-7; the match to TRBD2 covers 9 bases. The CDR3 has 16 amino acids. V lost 1 base and J lost 4; bases outside the gene matches: 8. The germline V gene encodes CDR1 LNHNV and CDR2 YYDKDF (reference sequence). Here the CDR3 DNA reads TGTGCCACCAGCAGAGGTGGTAGCGGGAGTACTTACGAGCAGTACTTC. Its translation: CATSRGGSGSTYEQYF.

This clonotype was picked up many times. CDR3 sequence: CASSEAGDTQYF. DNA of the CDR3: TGTGCCAGCAGTGAAGCGGGGGATACGCAGTATTTT. The V call is TRBV2, the J call TRBJ2-3; D is ambiguous. The V gene's germline CDR1 is SNHLY and CDR2 FYNNEI. CDR3 length: 12 residues. V dropped 0 bases and J dropped 6 bases, with 4 bases sitting between them.

The chain couples TRBV10-2 to TRBJ2-1; D gene ambiguous. V shed 1 base and J shed 3 bases, with 7 bases lying between them. Germline CDR1 reads WSHSY; CDR2 reads SAAADI. The CDR3 sequence is 14 residues long. The CDR3 region is CASSEWLVYNEQFF. The CDR3 bases are TGCGCCAGCAGTGAGTGGCTAGTCTACAATGAGCAGTTCTTC.